This section outlines one T cell receptor (beta chain) sequence together with its context. PCR was performed using 60 Vbeta and 13 Jbeta primers. Clones were sequenced by immunoSEQ multiplex PCR, and TCRdb holds only the in-frame ones, with some missing. This table holds about 190,000 clones, about 83% found once. This entry comes from a study of cytomegalovirus exposure and HLA in healthy donors. V was cut by 5 bases and J by 3 bases, with 12 bases left in between. This CDR3 has 14 residues. CDR1 and CDR2 from the germline V gene are MNHNS and SASEGT. This clonotype was obtained from a man aged 40-49 years in good health and CMV-seropositive. The chain is built from TRBV6-1 and TRBJ2-3; no definite D call. Sequencing was carried out using PBMCs. The CDR3 sequence is CASSTLSRTDTQYF. The CDR3 region has the DNA TGTGCCAGCAGTACCCTGTCGAGAACAGATACGCAGTATTTT.